This T cell receptor beta chain was recorded in a study of T cells after yellow fever vaccination. Study observations and caveats: Reappearing after the booster were most of the clones from primary vaccination (approximately 96% CD4, about 87% CD8).

With regard to this clonotype: The antigen remains undetermined.

The CDR3 spans 14 residues. CDR1 is MNHEY and CDR2 is SVGAGI in the germline V gene. J lost 5 bases, V lost 6 bases, and 6 bases had no gene match. 5'RACE template switching generated TCR cDNA, adding a universal primer site and UMIs. TCRdb passed the 5' RACE reads through MiXCR, listing each CDR3 protein once. The sample records 200,000 to 300,000 distinct CDR3 sequences, 10% to 15% being singletons. The TCR originated in a man between 25 and 39 years old who received the YFV17D yellow fever vaccine. V and J are TRBV6-5 and TRBJ2-5, with 10 bases identical to TRBD1. This material consisted of CD4+ T cells sorted from PBMCs, taken 45 days after the yellow fever booster vaccination. The CDR3 sequence: CASRAGTGEETQYF. For the CDR3, the DNA is TGTGCCAGCAGGGCCGGGACAGGGGAGGAGACCCAGTACTTC.